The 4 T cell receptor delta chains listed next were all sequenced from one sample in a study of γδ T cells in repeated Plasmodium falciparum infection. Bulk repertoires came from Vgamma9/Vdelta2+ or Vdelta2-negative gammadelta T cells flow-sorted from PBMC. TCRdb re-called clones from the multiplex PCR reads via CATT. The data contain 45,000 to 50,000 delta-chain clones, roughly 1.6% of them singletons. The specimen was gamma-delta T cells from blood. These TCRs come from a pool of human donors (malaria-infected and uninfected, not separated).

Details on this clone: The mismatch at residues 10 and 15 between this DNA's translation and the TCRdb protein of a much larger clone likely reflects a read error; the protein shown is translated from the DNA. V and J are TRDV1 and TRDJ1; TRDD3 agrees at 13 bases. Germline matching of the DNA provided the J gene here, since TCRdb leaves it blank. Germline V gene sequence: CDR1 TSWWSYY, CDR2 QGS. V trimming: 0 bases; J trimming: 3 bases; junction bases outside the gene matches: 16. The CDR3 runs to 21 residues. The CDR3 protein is CALGELGSLPTGGYVPDKLIF. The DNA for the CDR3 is TGTGCTCTTGGGGAACTAGGTAGCCTGCCTACTGGGGGATACGTCCCCGATAAACTCATCTTT.

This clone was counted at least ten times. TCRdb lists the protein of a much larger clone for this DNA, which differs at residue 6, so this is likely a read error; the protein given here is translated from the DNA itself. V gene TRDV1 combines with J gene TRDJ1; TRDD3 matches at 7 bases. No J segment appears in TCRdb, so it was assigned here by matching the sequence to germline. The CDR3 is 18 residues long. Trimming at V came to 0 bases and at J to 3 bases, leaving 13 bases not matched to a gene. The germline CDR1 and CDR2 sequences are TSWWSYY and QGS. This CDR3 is CALGELRLGAPKSDKLIF. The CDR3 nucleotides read TGTGCTCTTGGGGAACTTCGCCTGGGGGCTCCCAAGTCCGATAAACTCATCTTT.

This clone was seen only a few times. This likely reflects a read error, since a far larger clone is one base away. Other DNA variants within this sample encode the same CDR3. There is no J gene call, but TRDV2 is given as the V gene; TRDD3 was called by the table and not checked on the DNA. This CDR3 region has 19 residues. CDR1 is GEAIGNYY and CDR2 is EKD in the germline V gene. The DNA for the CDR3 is TGTGCCTGTGACCGATTAACTGGGGGATACTTGCAGTACACCGATAAACTCATCTTC. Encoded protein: CACDRLTGGYLQYTDKLIF.

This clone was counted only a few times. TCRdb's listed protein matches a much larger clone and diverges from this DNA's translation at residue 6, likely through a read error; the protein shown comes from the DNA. The CDR3 spells CALVRGLYWGIHSTDKLIF. CDR3 in DNA: TGTGCTCTTGTTAGGGGCCTGTACTGGGGGATACATAGCACCGATAAACTCATCTTT. The chain carries TRDV1 and TRDJ1, with 12 nucleotides matching TRDD3. Matching the DNA to germline supplied the J gene, which TCRdb does not give. With 7 bases clipped from V and 1 base from J, the junction kept 16 bases outside the gene matches. The germline V gene encodes CDR1 TSWWSYY and CDR2 QGS. The CDR3 spans 19 residues.